A selection of T cell receptor beta chains follows, all from one sample in a study of vaccination and CD4 T cells after COVID-19. TCRdb redid the calling of the PCR reads with MiXCR, one entry per CDR3 protein. The data contain some 29,000 distinct CDR3 sequences, 51% of them seen just once; the ten biggest clones take up roughly 5.5%. The specimen comprised CD4+ T cells from blood, sampled about 7 months after SARS-CoV-2 vaccination. These receptors came from a human donor who had recovered from COVID-19. Both conserved end residues are part of each CDR3. The D gene is left open where the match is weak. A row's size may be missing; if present it is once, few, many or a size class.

size: -
D: -
V: TRBV28
J: TRBJ2-6
DNA: TGTGCCAGCAGTCACTACAGGGGACTGACTGACTCTGGGGCCAACGTCCTGACTTTC
CDR3: CASSHYRGLTDSGANVLTF

size: -
D: -
V: TRBV6-1
J: TRBJ2-7
DNA: TGTGCCACAGCGTGGACCTACGAGCAGTACTTC
CDR3: CATAWTYEQYF

size: -
D: TRBD2
V: TRBV25-1
J: TRBJ2-3
DNA: TGTGCCAGCAGCGACGTGACTAGCGGCACAGATACGCAGTATTTT
CDR3: CASSDVTSGTDTQYF

size: once
D: TRBD1
V: TRBV28
J: TRBJ1-2
DNA: TGTGCCATTCGACAGGGCGAGGACTATGGCTACACCTTC
CDR3: CAIRQGEDYGYTF

size: -
D: -
V: TRBV27
J: TRBJ2-7
DNA: TGTGCCAGCAGCCTGGCTGGGAAGGGAAGAGGTAAATTGCAGTACTTC
CDR3: CASSLAGKGRGKLQYF

size: few
D: -
V: TRBV2
J: TRBJ2-5
DNA: TGTGCCAGCAGTGAAGGGACTGGGGTCGGTAGAGAGACCCAGTACTTC
CDR3: CASSEGTGVGRETQYF

size: -
D: TRBD2
V: TRBV15
J: TRBJ2-1
DNA: TGTGCCACCAGCAAGACTAGCGGGAGGTTACTTTCCTACAATGAGCAGTTCTTC
CDR3: CATSKTSGRLLSYNEQFF

size: -
D: -
V: TRBV27
J: TRBJ1-1
DNA: TGTGCCAGCATCCTGGGTACTGAAGCTTTCTTT
CDR3: CASILGTEAFF

size: few
D: TRBD1
V: TRBV19
J: TRBJ1-6
DNA: TGTGCCAGTAGCCAACGACTCGGGACAGGGAGTTCACCCCTCCACTTT
CDR3: CASSQRLGTGSSPLHF

size: -
D: TRBD1
V: TRBV20-1
J: TRBJ2-3
DNA: TGCAGTGCAACGGGACAGGGGACAGATACGCAGTATTTT
CDR3: CSATGQGTDTQYF

size: -
D: TRBD2
V: TRBV28
J: TRBJ2-7
DNA: TGTGCCAGCAGTTCTCCTCTAGCGGGAGGGGCGCGATACGAGCAGTACTTC
CDR3: CASSSPLAGGARYEQYF

size: -
D: TRBD2
V: TRBV6-1
J: TRBJ2-7
DNA: TGTGCCAGCACCGGACTAGCGGGGGGCTACGAGCAGTACTTC
CDR3: CASTGLAGGYEQYF

size: -
D: -
V: TRBV20-1
J: TRBJ1-5
DNA: TGCAGTGCCCTGACAGATTATAGCAATCAGCCCCAGCATTTT
CDR3: CSALTDYSNQPQHF

size: few
D: -
V: TRBV15
J: TRBJ2-5
DNA: TGTGCCACCAGGCAGGGTCTCCAAGAGACCCAGTACTTC
CDR3: CATRQGLQETQYF

size: few
D: -
V: TRBV7-9
J: TRBJ1-5
DNA: TGTGCCAGCAGCTTAGGCAATCAGCCCCAGCATTTT
CDR3: CASSLGNQPQHF